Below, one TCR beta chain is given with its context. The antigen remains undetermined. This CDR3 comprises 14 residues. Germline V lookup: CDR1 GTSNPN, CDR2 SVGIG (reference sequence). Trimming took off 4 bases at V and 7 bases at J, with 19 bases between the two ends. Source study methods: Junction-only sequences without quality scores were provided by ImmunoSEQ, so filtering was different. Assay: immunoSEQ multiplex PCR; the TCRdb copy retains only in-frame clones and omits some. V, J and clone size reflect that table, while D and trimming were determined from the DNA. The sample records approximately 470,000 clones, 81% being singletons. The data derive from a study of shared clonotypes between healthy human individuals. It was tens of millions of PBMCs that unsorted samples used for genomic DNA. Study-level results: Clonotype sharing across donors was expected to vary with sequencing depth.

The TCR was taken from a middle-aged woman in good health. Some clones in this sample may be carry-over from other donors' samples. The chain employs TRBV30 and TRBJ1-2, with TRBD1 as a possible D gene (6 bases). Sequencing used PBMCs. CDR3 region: CAWKGFGGPVGYTF. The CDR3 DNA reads TGTGCCTGGAAGGGTTTTGGGGGGCCGGTTGGCTACACCTTC.